A single sample gave rise to the 27 T cell receptor beta chains below, sequenced in a study of PD-1 blockade in classical Hodgkin lymphoma. Stated time point: cycle 4 day 1 (C4D1), after 5 to 7 weeks of nivolumab. Exposure to brentuximab vedotin varied, and each patient had relapsed following autologous stem cell transplantation. Only in-frame clones appear in the TCRdb table, and some are missing; sequencing was by immunoSEQ multiplex PCR. Of over 15,000 clones listed, approximately 62% were seen once; the top ten hold 7.8%. The sample consisted of peripheral blood mononuclear cells (PBMCs), taken before the fourth cycle of nivolumab. The receptors here all came from a human donor with classical Hodgkin lymphoma.

The gene calls are TRBV5-1 and TRBJ2-3, with 11 bases fitting TRBD2. The germline CDR1 and CDR2 sequences are SGHRS and YFSETQ. J gave up 2 bases and V 7 bases, and 15 bases lay outside the gene matches. The CDR3 contains 18 residues. Here the CDR3 DNA reads TGCGCCAGCTCCCGACTAGCGGGGAAATCAAAGTACACAGATACGCAGTATTTT. Its protein is CASSRLAGKSKYTDTQYF.

The chain links TRBV18 to TRBJ2-5; perhaps D is TRBD1 or TRBD2 (6 bases each). Near its end, the DNA agrees better with TRBJ2-7, so the J call may be wrong. The CDR3 extends over 14 amino acids. The germline V gene has CDR1 KGHSH and CDR2 LQKENI. The chain's CDR3 is CASSPRRGGYEQYF. The CDR3 region has the DNA TGTGCCAGCTCACCACGCAGGGGAGGCTACGAGCAGTACTTC.

With respect to this clone: At the DNA level, this CDR3 is encoded by other sequences in the same sample as well. The gene calls are TRBV28 and TRBJ1-1, with TRBD1 matching 10 bases. The CDR3 totals 14 residues. The ends lost 6 bases at V and 5 bases at J; junction bases unmatched: 6. Germline V gene lookup returns CDR1 MDHEN and CDR2 SYDVKM. As DNA, the CDR3 is TGTGCCAGCAGGCCGGGACAGGGGAGTACTGAAGCTTTCTTT. Residues: CASRPGQGSTEAFF.

The chain links TRBV4-1 to TRBJ2-7; D might be TRBD2 (6 bases). The ends were cut back, 1 base at V and 4 bases at J, with 11 bases in the middle. The CDR3 spans 14 residues. The V gene's germline CDR1 is MGHRA and CDR2 YSYEKL. The CDR3 nucleotides are TGCGCCAGCAGCCAAGGTGGCGGGATGTACGAGCAGTACTTC. Its translation is CASSQGGGMYEQYF.

The chain combines TRBV18 with TRBJ2-2; D might be TRBD1 (7 bases). Germline CDR1 and CDR2: KGHSH and LQKENI. The CDR3 consists of 15 residues. Trimming left V 2 bases short and J 2 bases short, with 9 bases between. The CDR3 here is CASSPGGGNTGELFF. The DNA of the CDR3 is TGTGCCAGCTCACCAGGAGGGGGCAACACCGGGGAGCTGTTTTTT.

This clone was recorded only once. This CDR3 is CASSPPGQGAYNEQFF. The CDR3 DNA sequence: TGTGCCAGCTCACCACCGGGACAGGGTGCCTACAATGAGCAGTTCTTC. The chain links TRBV18 to TRBJ2-1; 9 positions match TRBD1. The V gene end was trimmed by 0 bases and the J gene end by 2 bases; junction bases not matched to a gene: 2. CDR1 is KGHSH and CDR2 is LQKENI in the germline V gene. The CDR3 covers 16 residues. Based on the CDR3 plus reference TRBV18 and TRBJ2-1, the full variable domain is NAGVMQNPRHLVRRRGQEARLRCSPMKGHSHVYWYRQLPEEGLKFMVYLQKENIIDESGMPKERFSAEFPKEGPSILRIQQVVRGDSAAYFCASSPPGQGAYNEQFFGPGTRLTVL.

This chain links TRBV10-3 with TRBJ2-5; D remains ambiguous. V dropped 0 bases and J dropped 3 bases, with 5 bases sitting between them. CDR1 and CDR2 (germline): ENHRY, SYGVKD. There are 13 residues in the CDR3. CDR3 DNA sequence: TGTGCCATCAGTGAGTCAAAGGAAGAGACCCAGTACTTC. Protein sequence: CAISESKEETQYF.

The chain recombines TRBV9 with TRBJ2-1; no clear D. V lost 2 bases, J lost 3 bases, and 6 bases lay in between. The V gene's germline CDR1 is SGDLS and CDR2 YYNGEE. This CDR3 has 13 amino acids. CDR3 nucleotide sequence: TGTGCCAGCAGCGTGTCGGGCTACAATGAGCAGTTCTTC. Translated: CASSVSGYNEQFF.

In its sample, this clone was seen a few times. This chain connects TRBV7-6 to TRBJ2-2; 13 positions match TRBD2. Germline V gene sequence: CDR1 SGHVS, CDR2 FNYEAQ. Trimming took 5 bases from V and 7 from J; bases not matched to a gene: 7. This CDR3 region has 16 residues. The DNA of the CDR3 is TGTGCCAGCAGCAACGGACTAGCGGGAGCGGACGGGGAGCTGTTTTTT. Protein product: CASSNGLAGADGELFF.

The rearrangement links TRBV6-5 to TRBJ2-7; tentative D call: TRBD2 (6 bases). V lost 2 bases to trimming and J lost 2 bases, with 16 bases between them. This CDR3 comprises 16 residues. Germline V gene lookup returns CDR1 MNHEY and CDR2 SVGAGI. In nucleotides, the CDR3 is TGTGCCAGCAGTTACGGTACTAGCTACCCGCCCTACGAGCAGTACTTC. Protein sequence: CASSYGTSYPPYEQYF.

The V call is TRBV19, the J call TRBJ2-3; 8 bases are shared with TRBD2. Germline-derived CDR1 and CDR2 are LNHDA and SQIVND (reference sequence). The V and J ends lost 3 bases and 7 bases, in that order; junction bases with no gene match: 3. There are 13 residues in the CDR3. The CDR3 sequence: CASSIFSGNTQYF. DNA for the CDR3: TGTGCCAGTAGTATTTTTAGCGGGAATACGCAGTATTTT.

The genes are TRBV5-4 and TRBJ2-3; unclear D gene. CDR1 and CDR2 from the germline V gene are SGHNT and YYREEE (reference sequence). The CDR3 runs to 14 residues. Deletions cut 6 bases from V and 2 bases from J, with 13 bases between. The CDR3 bases are TGTGCCAGCACAGGATCGCGGAACACAGATACGCAGTATTTT. This translates into CASTGSRNTDTQYF.

This chain joins TRBV11-3 and TRBJ1-5; D gene ambiguous. This CDR3 region has 14 residues. Germline V gene lookup returns CDR1 SGHNT and CDR2 YENEEA. V lost 4 bases, J lost 2 bases, and 9 bases lay in between. The CDR3 is CASSSRFCNQPQHF. As DNA, the CDR3 is TGTGCCAGCAGCTCCCGATTTTGCAATCAGCCCCAGCATTTT.

The sample holds a few counts of this clone. The chain is built from TRBV27 and TRBJ2-2, with 7 bases identical to TRBD2. The V and J ends lost 4 bases and 1 base, in that order; junction bases with no gene match: 6. Germline lookup yields CDR1 MNHEY and CDR2 SMNVEV (reference sequence). The CDR3 length is 16 residues. This CDR3 is CASSSLSGLNTGELFF. In DNA, the CDR3 is TGTGCCAGCAGTTCCCTTAGCGGGCTGAACACCGGGGAGCTGTTTTTT.

The rearrangement uses TRBV30 and TRBJ2-7, with D perhaps given as TRBD1 or TRBD2 (5 bases each). Trimming took off 8 bases at V and 6 bases at J, with 29 bases between the two ends. Germline V gene sequence: CDR1 GTSNPN, CDR2 SVGIG (reference sequence). The CDR3 contains 16 residues. CDR3 in DNA: TGTGCCCAGTCCAACCGTACCGGGGCCCATAGGAGCGAGCAGTACTTC. Protein: CAQSNRTGAHRSEQYF.

In its sample, this clone was seen a few times. The chain links TRBV5-5 to TRBJ1-2, with TRBD1 matching 7 bases. The germline gives CDR1 SGHKS, CDR2 YYEKEE (reference sequence). The CDR3 is 13 residues long. V shed 4 bases, J shed 4 bases, and the junction held 4 bases outside the gene matches. The CDR3 sequence: CASSPGQIYGYTF. The DNA for the CDR3 is TGTGCCAGCAGCCCGGGACAGATCTATGGCTACACCTTC. The entire variable domain, with the rest obtained from reference TRBV5-5 and TRBJ1-2, is as follows: DAGVTQSPTHLIKTRGQQVTLRCSPISGHKSVSWYQQVLGQGPQFIFQYYEKEERGRGNFPDRFSARQFPNYSSELNVNALLLGDSALYLCASSPGQIYGYTFGSGTRLTVV.

The rearrangement links TRBV28 to TRBJ2-7; D not certain. From germline, CDR1 is MDHEN and CDR2 SYDVKM. V shed 7 bases and J shed 3 bases, with 10 bases lying between them. The CDR3 length is 12 residues. CDR3 sequence reads: CASKGNNYEQYF. The CDR3 nucleotides read TGTGCCAGCAAAGGGAACAACTACGAGCAGTACTTC.

A few counts support this clone. DNA for the CDR3: TGTGCCAGCAGTCCTGACAGGGGTCCTGAAGCTTTCTTT. As protein: CASSPDRGPEAFF. The chain uses TRBV27 and TRBJ1-1, with TRBD1 matching 8 bases. There are 13 residues in the CDR3. From germline, CDR1 is MNHEY and CDR2 SMNVEV (reference sequence). The ends lost 5 bases at V and 6 bases at J; junction bases unmatched: 5.

V and J are TRBV27 and TRBJ2-1, with TRBD2 matching 7 bases. The ends lost 5 bases at V and 4 bases at J; junction bases unmatched: 14. CDR1 is MNHEY and CDR2 is SMNVEV in the germline V gene (reference sequence). The CDR3 runs to 17 residues. CDR3 nucleotide sequence: TGTGCCAGCAGTGCCAATAATCCGGGACTACCATACAATGAGCAGTTCTTC. It specifies CASSANNPGLPYNEQFF.

The chain has TRBV7-9 and TRBJ2-7; D remains unclear. The CDR3 is 12 residues long. Per the germline V gene, CDR1 is SEHNR and CDR2 is FQNEAQ (reference sequence). V lost 1 base and J lost 6, with 7 bases in between. This chain's CDR3 is CASSLVGTEQYF. The CDR3 DNA reads TGTGCCAGCAGCTTAGTGGGTACCGAGCAGTACTTC.

This CDR3 is CASSPRQPYSGNTIYF. The CDR3 DNA reads TGTGCCAGCAGTCCACGACAGCCCTACTCTGGAAACACCATATATTTT. The genes are TRBV28 and TRBJ1-3, with D maybe TRBD1 (5 bases). Per germline, CDR1 MDHEN and CDR2 SYDVKM. The V end was cut by 5 bases, the J end by 0 bases, with 14 bases between. There are 16 residues in the CDR3.

The chain's CDR3 is CASSLGSFGEQYF. The CDR3 DNA reads TGTGCCAGCAGCTTAGGATCGTTCGGGGAGCAGTACTTC. The chain joins TRBV11-2 to TRBJ2-7; no definite D call. CDR3 size: 13 residues. Germline V gene data show CDR1 as SGHAT and CDR2 as FQNNGV. V lost 1 base, J lost 7 bases, and 11 bases lay in between.

The chain uses TRBV19 and TRBJ2-1; 7 nucleotides align to TRBD2. Per germline, CDR1 LNHDA and CDR2 SQIVND (reference sequence). J was trimmed by 8 bases and V by 1 base; bases with no gene match: 5. This CDR3 is 14 amino acids long. CDR3 DNA: TGTGCCAGTAGTATAGCCACTAGCGTCCATGAGCAGTTCTTC. It encodes CASSIATSVHEQFF. Using reference TRBV19 and TRBJ2-1 for the parts outside the CDR3, the full variable domain is DGGITQSPKYLFRKEGQNVTLSCEQNLNHDAMYWYRQDPGQGLRLIYYSQIVNDFQKGDIAEGYSVSREKKESFPLTVTSAQKNPTAFYLCASSIATSVHEQFFGPGTRLTVL.

The chain uses TRBV11-2 and TRBJ1-1; TRBD1 agrees at 10 bases. The CDR3 totals 14 residues. V lost 4 bases, J lost 5 bases, and 4 bases stayed unmatched. The V gene's germline CDR1 is SGHAT and CDR2 FQNNGV. In DNA, the CDR3 is TGTGCCAGCAGCTCCCGGACAGGGGGAACTGAAGCTTTCTTT. Translating it yields CASSSRTGGTEAFF.

The chain employs TRBV7-9 and TRBJ2-3, with no clear D. Germline CDR1 and CDR2: SEHNR and FQNEAQ (reference sequence). V gave up 6 bases and J gave up 6 bases, with 10 bases separating them. The CDR3 runs 12 residues. The CDR3 DNA is TGTGCCAGCAGTTCTACGGTGGATACGCAGTATTTT. It is translated as CASSSTVDTQYF.

V gene TRBV30 combines with J gene TRBJ1-6; maybe TRBD1 (5 bases). Germline V gene lookup returns CDR1 GTSNPN and CDR2 SVGIG (reference sequence). The length of the CDR3 is 12 residues. Deletions cut 0 bases from V and 9 bases from J, with 6 bases between. The CDR3 DNA follows: TGTGCCTGGAGTGTAGGGACTTCACCCCTCCACTTT. Amino acid sequence: CAWSVGTSPLHF.

The V call is TRBV11-2, the J call TRBJ1-4, with a tentative D call TRBD1 (5 bases). V was clipped by 2 bases and J by 5 bases, with 12 bases between them. Germline V gene data show CDR1 as SGHAT and CDR2 as FQNNGV. The CDR3 consists of 15 residues. The DNA for the CDR3 is TGTGCCAGCAGCTTATTGGGGGGACGAAATGAAAAACTGTTTTTT. This encodes CASSLLGGRNEKLFF.